The 8 T cell receptor beta chains below come from one sample, sequenced in a study of vaccination and CD4 T cells after COVID-19. Once obtained from cultured CD4+ T cells, the DNA was sequenced using the Oncomine TCR Beta short-read assay. TCRdb independently ran MiXCR on the PCR reads; one entry per CDR3 protein. The sample comprises some 16,000 distinct CDR3 sequences, more than 45% of which are singletons, and less than 20% rests with the top ten. No antigen has been identified for these receptors. The sample's time point: late sampling 161 to 241 days after vaccination in three convalescent patients. Treatment defined: roughly 11-day PBMC culture with coronavirus spike peptide pools or control peptides (ViraFEST assay). Sequenced material: CD4+ T cells from blood, cultured in vitro, taken about 7 months after SARS-CoV-2 vaccination. Every receptor here comes from a human donor who had recovered from COVID-19.

The rearrangement links TRBV19 to TRBJ2-7, with 8 bases aligning to TRBD1. The CDR3 is 13 amino acids. Germline values: CDR1 LNHDA, CDR2 SQIVND (reference sequence). J gave up 3 bases and V 5 bases, and 3 bases lay outside the gene matches. The CDR3 bases are TGTGCCAGTAGTTCGGGACAGGTCTACGAGCAGTACTTC. Translating gives CASSSGQVYEQYF.

In this sample, this clonotype turned up a few times. This chain joins TRBV7-2 and TRBJ1-2, with 7 bases matching TRBD1. J was trimmed by 5 bases and V by 4 bases; bases with no gene match: 7. The germline V gene encodes CDR1 SGHTA and CDR2 FQGNSA. This CDR3 comprises 14 residues. The CDR3 DNA reads as TGTGCCAGCAGCTGGATGCTACAGGGGTATGGCTACACCTTC. Amino acids: CASSWMLQGYGYTF.

This clonotype was detected only a few times. The V and J genes are TRBV5-5 and TRBJ1-5; D unclear. CDR3 length: 15 amino acids. V lost 4 bases to trimming and J lost 0 bases, with 11 bases between them. Per the germline V gene, CDR1 is SGHKS and CDR2 is YYEKEE (reference sequence). CDR3 nucleotides: TGTGCCAGCAGCCGAGACGGAAATAGCAATCAGCCCCAGCATTTT. It translates to CASSRDGNSNQPQHF.

The chain uses TRBV20-1 and TRBJ2-3; D is unresolved. This CDR3 contains 14 residues. V was pared by 1 base and J by 0 bases, with 8 bases between. From germline, CDR1 is DFQATT and CDR2 SNEGSKA (reference sequence). In nucleotides, the CDR3 is TGCAGTGCTAGAGCCCCCCTCAGCACAGATACGCAGTATTTT. This translates into CSARAPLSTDTQYF.

This chain joins TRBV6-5 and TRBJ1-5; 9 nucleotides line up with TRBD1. This CDR3 region has 18 residues. Germline CDR1 is MNHEY and CDR2 is SVGAGI. V was clipped by 4 bases and J by 1 base; unmatched bases: 11. CDR3 loop: CASSSLRGTGISNQPQHF. Written as DNA, the CDR3 is TGTGCCAGCAGTTCCCTCAGAGGGACAGGGATAAGCAATCAGCCCCAGCATTTT.

V gene TRBV7-9 combines with J gene TRBJ2-3; the D is unclear. The CDR3 totals 17 residues. The germline V and J ends were trimmed by 0 bases and 4 bases, with 17 bases remaining between them. Germline V gives CDR1 SEHNR, CDR2 FQNEAQ (reference sequence). The CDR3 nucleotides are TGTGCCAGCAGCTTAGCATTAGTAGGATACGGGCCAGATACGCAGTATTTT. The encoded protein is CASSLALVGYGPDTQYF.

V usage is TRBV4-2 and J usage is TRBJ1-6; TRBD1 aligns across 7 bases. The J segment lost 10 bases and the V segment lost 1 base, leaving 13 bases of the junction unmatched. Germline V lookup: CDR1 LGHNA, CDR2 YNFKEQ. This CDR3 spans 17 amino acids. DNA of the CDR3: TGTGCCAGCAGCCAAGTCCCTCTGGCAGGGGGTTCGTCACCCCTCCACTTT. Translating gives CASSQVPLAGGSSPLHF.

This clonotype was seen only a few times. The V gene is TRBV7-2, the J gene TRBJ2-5; D unresolved. The V gene lost 5 bases and the J gene lost 7 bases, with 11 bases spanning the gap. The CDR3 length is 12 residues. Germline CDR1 and CDR2: SGHTA and FQGNSA. The CDR3 DNA reads as TGTGCCAGCAGCATCGGTCACGTGACCCAGTACTTC. It translates to CASSIGHVTQYF.